This note documents a single TCR beta chain sequence. This CDR3 has 17 amino acids. The germline V gene encodes CDR1 GTSNPN and CDR2 SVGIG (reference sequence). The study used approximately 90 million PBMCs per unsorted sample for genomic DNA. This sample is part of a study of shared clonotypes between healthy human individuals. It was at deep level that the assay was run. Original data processing: Without quality scores, immunoSEQ junctional reads could not be filtered like full-length reads. Data came from immunoSEQ multiplex PCR; TCRdb stores just in-frame clones and leaves some out. V and J calls plus clone size are reproduced from that table; the DNA served to infer D and trimming. The profile shows roughly 500,000 clones, more than 75% of them singletons.

The sample taken for sequencing was PBMCs. V and J are TRBV30 and TRBJ2-5, with 11 bases matching TRBD1. The closer fit of TRBJ2-7 to the DNA end suggests the J call may be wrong. The clonotype comes from a middle-aged woman in good health. Some clones in this sample may be carry-over from other donors' samples. Here the CDR3 reads CAWSAGTGGIRSYEQYF. The CDR3, as DNA: TGTGCCTGGAGCGCCGGGACAGGGGGTATACGGTCCTACGAGCAGTACTTC.